This is a list of T cell receptor beta chains from one sample in a study of vaccination effects on CD4 cells after COVID-19. The data were produced by immunoSEQ multiplex PCR, yet TCRdb's version contains in-frame clones alone and is incomplete. The table records tens of thousands of clones, roughly four fifths of them present only once. No antigen has been identified for these receptors. Source: CD4+ T cells from PBMCs cultured with HCoV-229E spike peptides, taken after COVID-19 vaccination. The receptor source for this set is a human donor who received a COVID-19 vaccine. Each CDR3 is given with its conserved first and last residue. D genes are given only for firm matches. The size of a clone is reported for some rows only, either as once, few or many, or as a class for expanded clones.

clone_size j_call d_call v_call cdr3_aa cdr3_nt
few TRBJ2-1 NA TRBV20-1 CSAREGAEQFF TGCAGTGCTAGAGAAGGGGCGGAGCAGTTCTTC
NA TRBJ1-2 NA TRBV10-1 CASSWDGNYGYTF TGCGCCAGCAGCTGGGACGGCAACTATGGCTACACCTTC
NA TRBJ2-2 TRBD2 TRBV19 CASSSRGAGELFF TGTGCCAGTAGTTCCCGGGGGGCCGGGGAGCTGTTTTTT
few TRBJ1-2 NA TRBV12-3/TRBV12-4 CASSLAQRGGYTF TGTGCCAGCAGTTTAGCGCAGAGGGGTGGCTACACCTTC
large TRBJ1-2 TRBD1 TRBV18 CASSPYLPGQDDGYTF TGTGCCAGCTCACCTTATCTTCCGGGACAGGATGACGGCTACACCTTC
NA TRBJ2-3 NA TRBV10-3 CAISVDTGPPLRDTQYF TGTGCCATCAGTGTTGATACGGGACCACCCCTCCGGGATACGCAGTATTTT
NA TRBJ2-3 TRBD2 TRBV7-6 CASSLGPLAGVTDTQYF TGTGCCAGCAGCTTAGGGCCTCTAGCGGGAGTCACAGATACGCAGTATTTT
NA TRBJ1-1 TRBD1 TRBV6-5 CASSYVPQGSTEAFF TGTGCCAGCAGTTACGTCCCACAGGGGAGCACTGAAGCTTTCTTT
few TRBJ2-7 TRBD1 TRBV14 CASSHFGQGVHEQYF TGTGCCAGCAGCCATTTCGGACAGGGGGTCCACGAGCAGTACTTC
few TRBJ1-4 NA TRBV7-9 CASSISTPNEKLFF TGTGCCAGCTCTATTTCGACGCCTAATGAAAAACTGTTTTTT
NA TRBJ2-7 NA TRBV24-1 CATSDLPSEARVYEQYF TGTGCCACCAGTGATTTGCCTTCGGAGGCCAGGGTCTACGAGCAGTACTTC
few TRBJ1-2 TRBD1 TRBV19 CASSTVGQGFPYGYTF TGTGCCAGTAGTACCGTGGGACAGGGGTTTCCCTATGGCTACACCTTC
once TRBJ2-3 NA TRBV5-4 CASSLRLDHDTDTQYF TGTGCCAGCAGCTTGAGACTGGACCATGACACAGATACGCAGTATTTT